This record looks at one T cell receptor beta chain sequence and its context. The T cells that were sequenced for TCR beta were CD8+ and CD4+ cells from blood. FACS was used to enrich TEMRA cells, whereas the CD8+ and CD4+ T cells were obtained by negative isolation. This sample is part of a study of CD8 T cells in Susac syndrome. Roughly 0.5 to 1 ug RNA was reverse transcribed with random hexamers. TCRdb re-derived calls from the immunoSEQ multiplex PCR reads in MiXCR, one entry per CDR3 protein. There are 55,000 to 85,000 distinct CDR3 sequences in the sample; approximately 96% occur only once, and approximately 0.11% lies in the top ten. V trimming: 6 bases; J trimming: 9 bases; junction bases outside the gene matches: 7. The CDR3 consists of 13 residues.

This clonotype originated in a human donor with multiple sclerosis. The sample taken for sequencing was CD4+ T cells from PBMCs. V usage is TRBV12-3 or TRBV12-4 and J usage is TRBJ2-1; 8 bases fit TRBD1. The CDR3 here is CASRDRGGSEQFF. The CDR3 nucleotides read TGTGCCAGCAGAGACAGGGGAGGAAGTGAGCAGTTCTTC.